Each of the 28 T cell receptor beta chains below was sequenced from the same sample in a study of Ad26.COV2.S vaccination and SARS-CoV-2 variants. Treatment described: roughly 18 received Ad26.COV2.S at low or high dose, single or two shots; about five received placebo; per-sample allocation not given. On day 63 after the first injection, vaccine and placebo recipients gave samples. Repertoires were generated with immunoSEQ multiplex PCR, while TCRdb's copy carries only in-frame clones and drops some. The sample lists around 450,000 clones, roughly nine tenths seen once, with about 2.4% in the top ten. Sample: peripheral blood, taken in a trial of Ad26.COV2.S vaccine versus placebo. The receptors stem from a person aged 18-60 years who received the Ad26.COV2.S COVID-19 vaccine or a placebo.

This sequence joins TRBV19 and TRBJ2-1; no definite D call. Germline assignment: CDR1 LNHDA and CDR2 SQIVND (reference sequence). V was shortened by 7 bases and J by 4 bases, with 14 bases between the two germline ends. The CDR3 sequence is 14 residues long. The CDR3 DNA is TGTGCCAGTAAAGGCCTTTCTTTTTACAATGAGCAGTTCTTC. Amino acids: CASKGLSFYNEQFF.

The genes are TRBV28 and TRBJ2-1; D uncertain. Germline V gene sequence: CDR1 MDHEN, CDR2 SYDVKM. The CDR3 extends over 19 amino acids. The V end was cut by 6 bases, the J end by 5 bases, with 29 bases between. The CDR3 DNA follows: TGTGCCAGCAGCCCTCCTAATGGGCGCCAGCCCAGCCCAGACAATGAGCAGTTCTTC. Amino acid sequence: CASSPPNGRQPSPDNEQFF.

V usage is TRBV5-4 and J usage is TRBJ2-1; 9 bases are shared with TRBD2. This CDR3 is 15 amino acids long. V was clipped by 3 bases and J by 10 bases; unmatched bases: 11. CDR1 and CDR2 from the germline V gene are SGHNT and YYREEE (reference sequence). The CDR3 reads CASSSRIAGDREQFF. CDR3 DNA: TGTGCCAGCAGCTCCCGGATAGCGGGAGACCGGGAGCAGTTCTTC.

The rearrangement links TRBV19 to TRBJ1-1; 9 nucleotides line up with TRBD1. With V trimmed by 8 bases and J by 0 bases, 4 bases remained unmatched. Looked up from germline, CDR1 is LNHDA and CDR2 is SQIVND (reference sequence). CDR3 length: 14 amino acids. CDR3 sequence (DNA): TGTGCCAGTCACAGGGGGCCTTTGAACACTGAAGCTTTCTTT. Protein sequence: CASHRGPLNTEAFF.

The V and J genes are TRBV18 and TRBJ2-5, with 7 bases aligning to TRBD1. The CDR3 runs 15 residues. With 3 bases clipped from V and 2 bases from J, the junction kept 6 bases outside the gene matches. Germline CDR1 and CDR2: KGHSH and LQKENI. CDR3 nucleotide sequence: TGTGCCAGCTCACCGGGACAGACTACTCAAGAGACCCAGTACTTC. This encodes CASSPGQTTQETQYF.

This chain joins TRBV18 and TRBJ1-2; 7 nucleotides line up with TRBD1. The CDR3 is 15 residues long. The J segment lost 2 bases and the V segment lost 1 base, leaving 4 bases of the junction unmatched. Germline V gives CDR1 KGHSH, CDR2 LQKENI. This chain's CDR3 is CASSPREQGNYGYTF. The CDR3 DNA reads as TGTGCCAGCTCACCACGGGAACAGGGGAACTATGGCTACACCTTC.

V is TRBV19 and J is TRBJ1-2, with TRBD1 as a possible D gene (6 bases). The V gene lost 8 bases and the J gene lost 5 bases, with 9 bases spanning the gap. Germline V gene data show CDR1 as LNHDA and CDR2 as SQIVND (reference sequence). The CDR3 extends over 11 amino acids. The CDR3 DNA reads as TGTGCCAGTTCAGGGGTTTATGGCTACACCTTC. Its translation is CASSGVYGYTF.

This clone was picked up a small number of times. The chain is built from TRBV6-2 or TRBV6-3 and TRBJ2-2; D is tentatively TRBD1 or TRBD2 (5 bases each). The V gene's germline CDR1 is MNHEY and CDR2 SVGEGT. CDR3 length equals 16 residues. V gave up 5 bases and J gave up 0 bases, with 13 bases separating them. The CDR3 nucleotides are TGTGCCAGCAGTCCAACTAGGGGATCGAACACCGGGGAGCTGTTTTTT. Protein: CASSPTRGSNTGELFF.

Points on this clone: The junction and the germline gene differ at one end; a read error may be behind it. CDR3 sequence (DNA): TGTGCCACCAGCAGAGATTGGAGTGTACTACATGGTTACACCTTC. It is translated as CATSRDWSVLHGYTF. The J gene is TRBJ1-2, the V gene TRBV15, with D unclear. The CDR3 is 15 residues long. CDR1 is LNHNV, CDR2 YYDKDF, per germline (reference sequence).

CDR3 residues: CATSRDASGGPYDYEQYF. The DNA for the CDR3 is TGTGCCACCAGCAGAGATGCTAGCGGGGGGCCGTACGACTACGAGCAGTACTTC. The chain recombines TRBV15 with TRBJ2-7, with 11 nucleotides matching TRBD2. V shed 0 bases, J shed 3 bases, and the junction held 10 bases outside the gene matches. Germline CDR1 and CDR2: LNHNV and YYDKDF (reference sequence). This CDR3 contains 18 residues.

The V call is TRBV28, the J call TRBJ1-1; the D gene is possibly TRBD1 (6 bases). CDR1 is MDHEN, CDR2 SYDVKM, per germline. Between the trimmed V and J ends, which lost 7 bases and 1 base, there was a span of 10 bases. CDR3 length: 13 amino acids. CDR3 sequence (DNA): TGTGCCAGCATCCCGGGGGCGAACACTGAAGCTTTCTTT. It translates to CASIPGANTEAFF.

This rearrangement joins TRBV10-1 to TRBJ2-7; a possible D gene is TRBD1 (5 bases). The ends were cut back, 5 bases at V and 2 bases at J, with 16 bases in the middle. Looked up from germline, CDR1 is WNHNN and CDR2 is SYGVQD (reference sequence). The length of the CDR3 is 15 residues. The CDR3 region is CASSTFDDSAYEQYV. The DNA for the CDR3 is TGCGCCAGCAGTACATTCGATGACAGCGCCTACGAGCAGTACGTC.

The CDR3 coding sequence is TGTGCCAGCAGCTTCTCAGGAGCCTCTAACTATGGCTACACCTTC. Translation gives CASSFSGASNYGYTF. The chain combines TRBV11-3 with TRBJ1-2; D is unresolved. The CDR3 has 15 residues. Germline lookup yields CDR1 SGHNT and CDR2 YENEEA. V lost 3 bases, J lost 0 bases, and 11 bases lay in between.

The V gene is TRBV28, the J gene TRBJ2-1, with 10 bases lining up with TRBD2. The CDR3 consists of 13 residues. Germline V gives CDR1 MDHEN, CDR2 SYDVKM. Losses at the gene ends were 8 bases for V and 10 bases for J; bases not matched to a gene: 8. The CDR3 DNA sequence: TGTGCCAGCTGGGCTAGCGGGAGTGGAGAGCAGTTCTTC. Its protein product is CASWASGSGEQFF. Together with reference TRBV28 and TRBJ2-1, the CDR3 gives the full variable domain: DVKVTQSSRYLVKRTGEKVFLECVQDMDHENMFWYRQDPGLGLRLIYFSYDVKMKEKGDIPEGYSVSREKKERFSLILESASTNQTSMYLCASWASGSGEQFFGPGTRLTVL.

This chain uses TRBV11-3 with TRBJ1-3; possibly TRBD1 for D (6 bases). V was cut by 3 bases and J by 0 bases, with 15 bases left in between. CDR1 and CDR2 (germline): SGHNT, YENEEA. The CDR3 consists of 17 residues. For the CDR3, the DNA is TGTGCCAGCAGCTTCACTCCCGACAGGTACTCTGGAAACACCATATATTTT. This encodes CASSFTPDRYSGNTIYF.

The V gene is TRBV2, the J gene TRBJ2-3; TRBD2 matches at 11 bases. This CDR3 region has 16 residues. Germline CDR1 SNHLY, CDR2 FYNNEI. V lost 1 base and J lost 3; bases outside the gene matches: 3. CDR3 sequence: CASSEEGLAGTDTQYF. The CDR3 bases are TGTGCCAGCAGTGAAGAAGGACTAGCGGGTACAGATACGCAGTATTTT.

The chain employs TRBV29-1 and TRBJ2-7; D is uncertain. The V gene lost 0 bases and the J gene lost 2 bases, with 5 bases spanning the gap. The CDR3 is made up of 12 amino acids. The germline CDR1 and CDR2 sequences are SQVTM and ANQGSEA. Here the CDR3 DNA reads TGCAGCGTTGAAGATCCGGCCTACGAGCAGTACTTC. As protein: CSVEDPAYEQYF.

J is TRBJ2-1 and V is TRBV7-3; 11 nucleotides align to TRBD2. V lost 5 bases and J lost 4; bases outside the gene matches: 4. CDR3 length: 15 amino acids. Germline assignment: CDR1 SGHTA and CDR2 FQGTGA. The CDR3 coding sequence is TGTGCCAGCAGCGCCCTAGCGGGAGGTTACAATGAGCAGTTCTTC. This gives the protein CASSALAGGYNEQFF.

This clone appeared a single time. With a much larger clone just one base away, this may be a read error. The rearrangement uses TRBV7-9 and TRBJ2-2; D is unresolved. The V and J ends lost 6 bases and 2 bases respectively, with 4 bases between them. CDR3 length equals 12 residues. Germline V gene data show CDR1 as SEHNR and CDR2 as FQNEAQ (reference sequence). CDR3 in DNA: TGTGCCAGCAGTTTCAACACCGGGGAGCTGTTTTTT. As protein: CASSFNTGELFF.

The chain has TRBV7-9 and TRBJ1-4; 7 bases map to TRBD1. The V segment lost 4 bases and the J segment 1 base; nucleotides outside the gene matches: 3. CDR1 is SEHNR and CDR2 is FQNEAQ in the germline V gene (reference sequence). There are 15 residues in the CDR3. Written as DNA, the CDR3 is TGTGCCAGCAGCTATAACAGGGGAACTAATGAAAAACTGTTTTTT. Encoded protein: CASSYNRGTNEKLFF. Full variable domain (remainder filled in from reference TRBV7-9 and TRBJ1-4): DTGVSQNPRHKITKRGQNVTFRCDPISEHNRLYWYRQTLGQGPEFLTYFQNEAQLEKSRLLSDRFSAERPKGSFSTLEIQRTEQGDSAMYLCASSYNRGTNEKLFFGSGTQLSVL.

The CDR3 DNA reads as TGTGCCAGCAGTGTCCCCGACAGGAGTAATTCACCCCTCCACTTT. It yields the protein CASSVPDRSNSPLHF. The rearrangement links TRBV2 to TRBJ1-6; D possibly corresponds to TRBD1 (6 bases). CDR3 length: 15 amino acids. Germline-derived CDR1 and CDR2 are SNHLY and FYNNEI. Trimming stripped 4 bases from V and 6 bases from J, with 13 bases between.

The V call is TRBV7-8, the J call TRBJ2-1, with TRBD1 as a possible D gene (6 bases). The length of the CDR3 is 15 residues. V was trimmed by 4 bases and J by 9 bases, leaving 19 bases between them. The germline gives CDR1 SGHVS, CDR2 FQNEAQ. The CDR3 DNA follows: TGTGCCAGCAGCTCGTGGACAGATGAAGTTGGTGAGCAGTTCTTC. Amino acids: CASSSWTDEVGEQFF.

This chain links TRBV5-1 with TRBJ1-2; TRBD1 might be the D (6 bases). CDR1 is SGHRS and CDR2 is YFSETQ in the germline V gene. Trimming cost V 0 bases and J 4 bases, with 13 bases left between them. The length of the CDR3 is 15 residues. Here the CDR3 reads CASSLGFGQLYGYTF. The CDR3, as DNA: TGCGCCAGCAGCTTGGGGTTCGGACAGCTCTATGGCTACACCTTC.

The J gene is TRBJ2-7, the V gene TRBV21-1; the DNA was not compared with TRBD1, the D call given in the table. TRBV21-1 is reported as a pseudogene. This CDR3 contains 14 residues. In DNA, the CDR3 is TGTGCCAGCAGCAACTGGACAGCTTCCTACGAGCAGTACTTC. Translated, it gives CASSNWTASYEQYF.

The rearrangement joins TRBV9 to TRBJ1-4; no clear D. The V end was cut by 2 bases, the J end by 3 bases, with 11 bases between. The CDR3 has 15 residues. CDR1 is SGDLS and CDR2 is YYNGEE in the germline V gene. The CDR3 is CASSVLGLSNEKLFF. The CDR3 DNA follows: TGTGCCAGCAGCGTTCTTGGCTTGTCTAATGAAAAACTGTTTTTT.

This chain joins TRBV9 and TRBJ2-7; D is unresolved. The CDR3 runs to 13 residues. Trimming shortened V by 4 bases and J by 3 bases, and 11 bases separated the two germline ends. In germline, CDR1 is SGDLS, CDR2 YYNGEE. Written as DNA, the CDR3 is TGTGCCAGCAGCCCCGGCGGATACTACGAGCAGTACTTC. It specifies CASSPGGYYEQYF.

This clone was seen more than once but under ten times. The chain employs TRBV7-3 and TRBJ1-1, with D possibly being TRBD1 (6 bases). Germline V CDR1 and CDR2: SGHTA, FQGTGA. Trimming pared 3 bases from V and 1 base from J, leaving 21 bases between. The CDR3 extends over 18 amino acids. This CDR3 reads CASSLTPGHIGKNTEAFF. The CDR3 region has the DNA TGTGCCAGCAGCTTGACTCCGGGACATATCGGAAAGAACACTGAAGCTTTCTTT.

This rearrangement joins TRBV11-2 to TRBJ2-7; D is unresolved. The CDR3 covers 11 residues. Germline values: CDR1 SGHAT, CDR2 FQNNGV. The V and J ends lost 2 bases and 3 bases respectively, with 2 bases between them. The CDR3 loop reads CASSLYYEQYF. CDR3 bases: TGTGCCAGCAGCTTATACTACGAGCAGTACTTC. The variable domain in full, completed from reference TRBV11-2 and TRBJ2-7, reads EAGVAQSPRYKIIEKRQSVAFWCNPISGHATLYWYQQILGQGPKLLIQFQNNGVVDDSQLPKDRFSAERLKGVDSTLKIQPAKLEDSAVYLCASSLYYEQYFGPGTRLTVT.